This T cell receptor (beta chain) appears in the sequencing data of a study of T cell changes during pregnancy in multiple sclerosis. Assay used: immunoSEQ multiplex PCR; TCRdb lists only in-frame clones, some missing. The sample includes 80,000 to 100,000 clones, 90% of them seen just once. With V trimmed by 6 bases and J by 4 bases, 15 bases remained unmatched. Germline V CDR1 and CDR2: SGHTA, FQGNSA. The CDR3 length is 17 residues. The V and J genes are TRBV7-2 and TRBJ2-3; 8 nucleotides match TRBD2. The sequencing here drew on peripheral blood, taken in the second trimester of pregnancy. This clonotype originated in a female donor in good health, enrolled as a control in a pregnancy study. The CDR3: CASSRRLRGGVPDTQYF. The CDR3 nucleotides read TGTGCCAGCAGTCGGAGGCTTCGGGGGGGCGTACCAGATACGCAGTATTTT.